Presented here are 27 T cell receptor beta chains from one specimen sequenced in a study of blood T cell repertoires in COVID-19 (dated by TCRdb to 2018 to 2020). Library method: the immunoSEQ multiplex PCR assay. TCRdb mirrors the immuneACCESS table, restricted to in-frame sequences. Some clones are absent from its copies; in checked studies, under half trace to an unresolved V gene, and the reason for the others is unknown. This sample gives 150,000 to 170,000 clones in total; around 85% of them show up just once. The ten largest clones capture 0.55% to 0.75% of the sample. The sequencing input was peripheral blood. These receptors were taken from a man in his sixties with COVID-19, enrolled during active disease.

CDR3 DNA: TGTGCCTGGAGTGTTGCTGGCGGGTGGGACAGCGATGAGCAGTTCTTC. It translates to CAWSVAGGWDSDEQFF. J is TRBJ2-1 and V is TRBV30; TRBD1 aligns across 7 bases. CDR1 is GTSNPN, CDR2 SVGIG, per germline (reference sequence). CDR3 size: 16 residues. V dropped 0 bases and J dropped 8; count of bases not matched to a gene: 13.

The chain uses TRBV19 and TRBJ1-2, with TRBD1 matching over 8 bases. V gave up 6 bases and J gave up 7 bases; unmatched junction bases: 10. Germline V CDR1 and CDR2: LNHDA, SQIVND (reference sequence). The CDR3 is 14 amino acids. The CDR3 loop reads CASRTMTGVSGYTF. CDR3 in DNA: TGTGCCAGTAGAACTATGACAGGGGTGTCTGGCTACACCTTC.

In nucleotides, the CDR3 is TGTGCCAGCAGGCCAAGGAGTTCACCCCTCCACTTT. This gives the protein CASRPRSSPLHF. This rearrangement joins TRBV6-5 to TRBJ1-6; D is unclear. The CDR3 is made up of 12 amino acids. V lost 6 bases, J lost 9 bases, and 9 bases lay in between. The V gene's germline CDR1 is MNHEY and CDR2 SVGAGI.

The chain combines TRBV11-2 with TRBJ2-5; TRBD2 agrees at 7 bases. The germline V gene has CDR1 SGHAT and CDR2 FQNNGV. Trimming cost V 5 bases and J 5 bases; bases outside gene matches: 5. The CDR3 is 13 amino acids. As DNA, the CDR3 is TGTGCCAGCAGCCGGGGGGATCCGGAGACCCAGTACTTC. It is translated as CASSRGDPETQYF.

This chain uses TRBV2 with TRBJ1-5, with a weak D call TRBD1 (5 bases). Germline CDR1 is SNHLY and CDR2 is FYNNEI. Trimming stripped 6 bases from V and 7 bases from J, with 19 bases between. CDR3 length: 15 residues. The CDR3 coding sequence is TGTGCCAGCAGAGGGCAGGGCCAGGTGGGACAGCCCCAGCATTTT. Its translation: CASRGQGQVGQPQHF.

The chain recombines TRBV6-1 with TRBJ1-2; 7 nucleotides line up with TRBD1. Trimming cost V 1 base and J 3 bases; bases outside gene matches: 5. The CDR3 is made up of 15 amino acids. Germline values: CDR1 MNHNS, CDR2 SASEGT. The CDR3 loop is CASSEERTGHYGYTF. The CDR3, as DNA: TGTGCCAGCAGTGAAGAAAGGACAGGTCACTATGGCTACACCTTC.

The V gene is TRBV7-8, the J gene TRBJ1-2; weak D call: TRBD1 (5 bases). The CDR3 sequence is 16 residues long. Germline values: CDR1 SGHVS, CDR2 FQNEAQ. V dropped 0 bases and J dropped 3 bases, with 14 bases sitting between them. The CDR3 protein is CASSLAGGVYDYGYTF. The DNA of the CDR3 is TGTGCCAGCAGCTTAGCGGGGGGGGTGTACGACTATGGCTACACCTTC.

The chain uses TRBV11-2 and TRBJ2-4, with D tentatively TRBD1 (5 bases). Trimming took 1 base from V and 0 from J, leaving 16 bases between them. The CDR3 has 18 residues. CDR1 is SGHAT and CDR2 is FQNNGV in the germline V gene. The DNA for the CDR3 is TGTGCCAGCAGCTTAGGGGGCTCCGCAGGGCTAGCCAAAAACATTCAGTACTTC. Its protein product is CASSLGGSAGLAKNIQYF.

The V call is TRBV7-3, the J call TRBJ1-5, with D uncertain. With 0 bases removed from V and 1 base from J, the gap between germline ends came to 16 bases. The length of the CDR3 is 18 residues. Germline CDR1 reads SGHTA; CDR2 reads FQGTGA. This chain's CDR3 is CASSLTLGWESSNQPQHF. CDR3 DNA: TGTGCCAGCAGCTTAACTCTCGGATGGGAGTCGAGCAATCAGCCCCAGCATTTT.

The chain uses TRBV7-2 and TRBJ1-6; 7 nucleotides align to TRBD1. The V gene's germline CDR1 is SGHTA and CDR2 FQGNSA. The CDR3 length is 15 residues. With V trimmed by 5 bases and J by 7 bases, 8 bases remained unmatched. The CDR3 sequence: CASSGRTGRNSPLHF. DNA for the CDR3: TGTGCCAGCAGCGGGCGGACAGGCAGAAATTCACCCCTCCACTTT. Full variable domain (rest looked up from reference TRBV7-2 and TRBJ1-6): GAGVSQSPSNKVTEKGKDVELRCDPISGHTALYWYRQSLGQGLEFLIYFQGNSAPDKSGLPSDRFSAERTGGSVSTLTIQRTQQEDSAVYLCASSGRTGRNSPLHFGNGTRLTVT.

Only one count was recorded for this clone. CDR3 coding DNA: TGTGCCAGCAGTTCGGTCCCGGGACAGGGCGTGAAAGCTTTCTTT. Protein: CASSSVPGQGVKAFF. This rearrangement joins TRBV6-5 to TRBJ1-1, with 9 bases identical to TRBD1. Germline V CDR1 and CDR2: MNHEY, SVGAGI. The CDR3 sequence is 15 residues long. The trim removed 4 bases at V and 9 bases at J, leaving 12 bases unmatched.

This rearrangement joins TRBV6-5 to TRBJ1-1; 11 bases line up with TRBD1. Germline V gene sequence: CDR1 MNHEY, CDR2 SVGAGI. V shed 6 bases, J shed 10 bases, and the junction held 10 bases outside the gene matches. The CDR3 loop spans 14 amino acids. For the CDR3, the DNA is TGTGCCAGCAGCCGTACCGGACAGGGGGCGCCAGCTTTCTTT. As protein: CASSRTGQGAPAFF.

The chain combines TRBV7-2 with TRBJ1-4, with D hard to call. V was shortened by 2 bases and J by 0 bases, with 10 bases between the two germline ends. Germline V gene sequence: CDR1 SGHTA, CDR2 FQGNSA. This CDR3 has 16 residues. CDR3 sequence (DNA): TGTGCCAGCAGCTTAAGCCGCGTTGCAACTAATGAAAAACTGTTTTTT. Protein sequence: CASSLSRVATNEKLFF.

The chain carries TRBV6-2 or TRBV6-3 and TRBJ2-7, with a tentative D call TRBD1 (5 bases). This CDR3 contains 14 residues. The V end lost 1 base, the J end lost 2 bases, and 9 bases lay between the germline ends. Germline V gene lookup returns CDR1 MNHEY and CDR2 SVGEGT. CDR3 protein: CASSYYRRAYEQYF. In DNA form, the CDR3 reads TGTGCCAGCAGTTACTATCGCAGGGCCTACGAGCAGTACTTC.

This chain links TRBV19 with TRBJ1-2; 10 bases are shared with TRBD1. V trimming: 3 bases; J trimming: 8 bases; junction bases outside the gene matches: 15. Germline V lookup: CDR1 LNHDA, CDR2 SQIVND (reference sequence). This CDR3 spans 17 amino acids. CDR3 sequence: CASSITHLPGQGFGYTF. The CDR3 nucleotides read TGTGCCAGTAGTATTACCCATCTACCGGGACAGGGGTTCGGCTACACCTTC.

The V gene is TRBV5-1, the J gene TRBJ1-5; 8 nucleotides align to TRBD1. In germline, CDR1 is SGHRS, CDR2 YFSETQ. The J segment lost 5 bases and the V segment lost 0 bases, leaving 4 bases of the junction unmatched. This CDR3 spans 15 amino acids. Here the CDR3 reads CASSLGQGAYQPQHF. The CDR3 bases are TGCGCCAGCAGCTTGGGGCAGGGGGCATATCAGCCCCAGCATTTT.

The chain combines TRBV7-9 with TRBJ1-1; D ambiguous. The CDR3 has 14 amino acids. V shed 5 bases and J shed 5 bases, with 15 bases lying between them. CDR1 is SEHNR, CDR2 FQNEAQ, per germline (reference sequence). CDR3 loop: CASSPQTVVTEAFF. CDR3 nucleotides: TGTGCCAGCAGCCCCCAAACGGTTGTGACTGAAGCTTTCTTT.

The CDR3 coding sequence is TGTGCCAGCAACCAACGCAGTTTCTCCTACGAGCAGTACTTC. Protein product: CASNQRSFSYEQYF. V gene TRBV5-8 combines with J gene TRBJ2-7; no clear D. Germline V gene data show CDR1 as SGHTS and CDR2 as YDEGEE. Trimming removed 6 bases at V and 0 bases at J, with 13 bases between. The length of the CDR3 is 14 residues.

This chain links TRBV3-1 (or the pseudogene TRBV3-2) with TRBJ1-1, with D hard to call. Germline CDR1 and CDR2: LGHDT and YNNKEL (reference sequence). The V and J ends lost 4 bases and 0 bases respectively, with 6 bases between them. The CDR3 is 13 residues long. DNA of the CDR3: TGTGCCAGCAGCCCCCAGATGAACACTGAAGCTTTCTTT. Protein product: CASSPQMNTEAFF.

The V gene is TRBV29-1, the J gene TRBJ2-5; D gene ambiguous. The CDR3 runs 14 residues. Germline CDR1 is SQVTM and CDR2 is ANQGSEA. Deletions cut 6 bases from V and 4 bases from J, with 18 bases between. The CDR3 sequence is CSVQALEEGETQYF. In DNA form, the CDR3 reads TGCAGCGTCCAAGCGCTGGAAGAAGGAGAGACCCAGTACTTC.

This clone has more than one count but fewer than ten. The rearrangement links TRBV9 to TRBJ1-1, with 7 bases identical to TRBD1. The CDR3 is 15 residues long. V dropped 3 bases and J dropped 1; count of bases not matched to a gene: 6. Per germline, CDR1 SGDLS and CDR2 YYNGEE. The CDR3 nucleotides are TGTGCCAGCAGCGCCCGGACAGGAGGGAACACTGAAGCTTTCTTT. Translating gives CASSARTGGNTEAFF.

In this sample, this clone turned up once. The rearrangement links TRBV14 to TRBJ2-7; 7 bases agree with TRBD1. V trimming: 4 bases; J trimming: 13 bases; junction bases outside the gene matches: 10. Germline V CDR1 and CDR2: SGHDN, FVKESK. The CDR3 is 12 amino acids. CDR3 protein: CASSPKGQDFYF. The CDR3 DNA reads as TGTGCCAGCAGCCCGAAAGGACAGGACTTCTACTTC.

The chain links TRBV7-2 to TRBJ1-3; a possible D gene is TRBD1 (6 bases). V lost 4 bases and J 0 bases, leaving 10 bases between the germline ends. This CDR3 is built from 15 residues. Germline CDR1 reads SGHTA; CDR2 reads FQGNSA. This CDR3 is CASSSNRASGNTIYF. The DNA for the CDR3 is TGTGCCAGCAGCTCTAACAGGGCCTCTGGAAACACCATATATTTT.

The chain combines TRBV3-1 (or the pseudogene TRBV3-2) with TRBJ2-1; 11 bases are shared with TRBD1. This CDR3 region has 15 residues. In germline, CDR1 is LGHDT, CDR2 YNNKEL (reference sequence). The V and J ends lost 4 bases and 5 bases, in that order; junction bases with no gene match: 4. The CDR3 spells CASSPWDRGDNEQFF. Here the CDR3 DNA reads TGTGCCAGCAGCCCATGGGACAGGGGGGACAATGAGCAGTTCTTC.

The chain links TRBV19 to TRBJ1-1, with D possibly matching TRBD1 (5 bases). Germline V lookup: CDR1 LNHDA, CDR2 SQIVND (reference sequence). V was shortened by 5 bases and J by 0 bases, with 10 bases between the two germline ends. CDR3 length: 14 residues. The CDR3, as DNA: TGTGCCAGTAGTGACAGCGTATTGAACACTGAAGCTTTCTTT. Translating gives CASSDSVLNTEAFF. The full variable domain, with the rest looked up from reference TRBV19 and TRBJ1-1, is DGGITQSPKYLFRKEGQNVTLSCEQNLNHDAMYWYRQDPGQGLRLIYYSQIVNDFQKGDIAEGYSVSREKKESFPLTVTSAQKNPTAFYLCASSDSVLNTEAFFGQGTRLTVV.

This clone was observed a single time. J is TRBJ1-2 and V is TRBV3-1 (or the pseudogene TRBV3-2); 7 bases align to TRBD1. Germline-derived CDR1 and CDR2 are LGHDT and YNNKEL (reference sequence). The junction had 5 bases not matched to a gene; V was cut back by 4 bases and J by 0 bases. The CDR3 loop spans 15 amino acids. As DNA, the CDR3 is TGTGCCAGCAGCCCTCGGGACAGACCTAACTATGGCTACACCTTC. Translation gives CASSPRDRPNYGYTF.

The chain employs TRBV3-1 (or the pseudogene TRBV3-2) and TRBJ1-1; a possible D gene is TRBD1 (6 bases). The length of the CDR3 is 14 residues. Germline values: CDR1 LGHDT, CDR2 YNNKEL (reference sequence). The germline V and J ends were trimmed by 4 bases and 2 bases, with 11 bases remaining between them. CDR3 sequence: CASSPWTVNTEAFF. The CDR3 nucleotides are TGTGCCAGCAGCCCCTGGACAGTTAACACTGAAGCTTTCTTT.